A selection of T cell receptor beta chains follows, all from one sample in a study of T cells in Graves' hyperthyroidism and ophthalmopathy. Using its own MiXCR run on the multiplex PCR reads, TCRdb lists one record per CDR3 protein. The sample comprises around 250,000 distinct CDR3 sequences, 14% to 15% of which are singletons, and more than 10% rests with the top ten. Sequenced material: blood. The receptors originated from a woman aged 40 to 49 with Graves' hyperthyroidism that later progressed to Graves' ophthalmopathy. The CDR3 runs from the conserved cysteine through the conserved F or W. Each record gives: V gene, clone size, D gene, J gene, CDR3 protein, CDR3 DNA. A D gene is named only where the DNA matches it firmly. A row's size may be missing; if present it is once, few, many or a size class.

v_gene: TRBV20-1
abundance: NA
d_gene: TRBD2
j_gene: TRBJ2-7
CDR3aa: CSALGLAGQEQYF
CDR3nt: TGCAGTGCTTTGGGACTAGCGGGGCAAGAGCAGTACTTC

v_gene: TRBV15
abundance: many
d_gene: NA
j_gene: TRBJ1-2
CDR3aa: CATSRDSNYGYTF
CDR3nt: TGTGCCACCAGCAGGGACAGCAATTATGGCTACACCTTC

v_gene: TRBV20-1
abundance: many
d_gene: NA
j_gene: TRBJ2-3
CDR3aa: CSAREGGPGDTQYF
CDR3nt: TGCAGTGCTAGAGAGGGCGGACCTGGGGATACGCAGTATTTT

v_gene: TRBV5-1
abundance: once
d_gene: NA
j_gene: TRBJ1-3
CDR3aa: CASSPGGSYSGNTIYF
CDR3nt: TGCGCCAGCAGCCCGGGAGGCAGTTACTCTGGAAACACCATATATTTT

v_gene: TRBV4-1
abundance: many
d_gene: NA
j_gene: TRBJ1-1
CDR3aa: CASSHGPGQRNTEAFF
CDR3nt: TGCGCCAGCAGCCACGGTCCGGGGCAAAGGAACACTGAAGCTTTCTTT

v_gene: TRBV27
abundance: many
d_gene: TRBD1
j_gene: TRBJ1-6
CDR3aa: CASSSDRGTFYGSPLHF
CDR3nt: TGTGCCAGCAGTTCCGACAGGGGAACATTTTACGGATCACCCCTCCACTTT

v_gene: TRBV3-1
abundance: many
d_gene: NA
j_gene: TRBJ1-6
CDR3aa: CASSQGGYYNSPLHF
CDR3nt: TGTGCCAGCAGCCAAGGGGGCTACTATAATTCACCCCTCCACTTT

v_gene: TRBV7-2
abundance: NA
d_gene: TRBD1
j_gene: TRBJ2-2
CDR3aa: CASSLKRQGPWSGELFF
CDR3nt: TGTGCCAGCAGCTTAAAGCGACAGGGGCCGTGGTCCGGGGAGCTGTTTTTT

v_gene: TRBV20-1
abundance: many
d_gene: NA
j_gene: TRBJ2-2
CDR3aa: CSARVSANTGELFF
CDR3nt: TGCAGTGCTAGAGTATCAGCGAACACCGGGGAGCTGTTTTTT

v_gene: TRBV12-3/TRBV12-4
abundance: many
d_gene: TRBD1
j_gene: TRBJ2-1
CDR3aa: CASSPDRPTYNEQFF
CDR3nt: TGTGCCAGCAGTCCGGACAGGCCTACCTACAATGAGCAGTTCTTC

v_gene: TRBV30
abundance: few
d_gene: NA
j_gene: TRBJ2-3
CDR3aa: CAWSPFAGHSDTQYF
CDR3nt: TGTGCCTGGAGTCCCTTCGCGGGACATTCAGATACGCAGTATTTT

v_gene: TRBV19
abundance: many
d_gene: NA
j_gene: TRBJ2-7
CDR3aa: CASSITGYFYEQYF
CDR3nt: TGTGCCAGTAGTATCACAGGGTACTTCTACGAGCAGTACTTC

v_gene: TRBV5-1
abundance: many
d_gene: NA
j_gene: TRBJ2-1
CDR3aa: CASSEGPREQFF
CDR3nt: TGCGCCAGCAGCGAGGGACCCCGGGAGCAGTTCTTC

v_gene: TRBV6-1
abundance: many
d_gene: NA
j_gene: TRBJ1-2
CDR3aa: CASTLPVYGYTF
CDR3nt: TGTGCCAGCACCCTCCCAGTATATGGCTACACCTTC